This T cell receptor beta chain was documented in a study of cytomegalovirus exposure and HLA in healthy donors. Study-level points and caveats: Most sequenced TCRs were rare (though some public TCRs occurred in many donors). Owing to their indistinguishability, certain V segments, notably TRBV6-2 and TRBV6-3, were excluded. As a later analysis showed, several of the most significant clusters appeared to be linked to common viral pathogens. Associated with cytomegalovirus, according to the listing, were approximately 160 TCR beta chains.

The PCR had 60 Vbeta and 13 Jbeta primers. Profiling relied on immunoSEQ multiplex PCR, and the TCRdb table lists in-frame clones only, not all of them. The data show 150,000 or so clones, roughly 70% seen once. A remark on this clone: Its cognate antigen is unknown.

Germline V lookup: CDR1 LNHNV, CDR2 YYDKDF (reference sequence). With 2 bases removed from V and 0 bases from J, the gap between germline ends came to 8 bases. The CDR3 has 15 residues. This TCR came from a male donor in good health and CMV-seronegative. The chain joins TRBV15 to TRBJ2-1; D is uncertain. Material for sequencing was PBMCs. This chain's CDR3 is CATSRTRSSYNEQFF. The CDR3 DNA reads as TGTGCCACCAGCAGAACTCGGAGCTCCTACAATGAGCAGTTCTTC.